The clone carrying this TCR beta chain has a handful of counts. The CDR3 is 14 residues long. CDR1 and CDR2 (germline): SGDLS, YYNGEE. Trimming took off 7 bases at V and 3 bases at J, with 13 bases between the two ends. This entry is derived from a study of T cells in Graves' hyperthyroidism and ophthalmopathy. From RNA transcripts, TCR beta CDR3 regions were amplified. TCR CDR3 underwent first-round RT-PCR with the HTBI primer set. TCRdb redid the calling of the multiplex PCR reads with MiXCR, one entry per CDR3 protein. The table includes under 350,000 distinct CDR3 sequences, around 15% detected once.

The rearrangement joins TRBV9 to TRBJ1-4, with D perhaps TRBD1 (5 bases). Sequencing was performed on blood. This clonotype was obtained from a woman aged 60-75 years with Graves' ophthalmopathy. DNA of the CDR3: TGTGCCAGCGGGGCGCGGGTAGCTAATGAAAAACTGTTTTTT. Translating it yields CASGARVANEKLFF.